Shown below are 15 T cell receptor beta chains from a single sample sequenced in a study of lymphopenia after photon versus proton radiotherapy. Sequencing was performed with immunoSEQ multiplex PCR; in TCRdb, only in-frame clones are kept and a portion is missing. The sample lists approximately 66,000 clones, approximately 84% occurring once. The sample here was peripheral blood, taken from a patient treated with photon-based radiotherapy. The source of these receptors is a man aged 35 to 55 with gastric cancer.

This clone occurred once. The rearrangement joins TRBV27 to TRBJ2-2; the D gene could be TRBD1 or TRBD2 (5 bases each). CDR3 length equals 14 residues. The V gene lost 6 bases and the J gene lost 5 bases, with 13 bases spanning the gap. From germline, CDR1 is MNHEY and CDR2 SMNVEV (reference sequence). As DNA, the CDR3 is TGTGCCAGCAGGGGCTCGGGGCGGACCGGGGAGCTGTTTTTT. This translates into CASRGSGRTGELFF.

The V gene is TRBV30, the J gene TRBJ1-3; possible D gene TRBD1, 6 bases. The CDR3 is 17 amino acids. Per the germline V gene, CDR1 is GTSNPN and CDR2 is SVGIG (reference sequence). V was trimmed by 0 bases and J by 4 bases, leaving 19 bases between them. The chain's CDR3 is CAWSVTKTGRSGNTIYF. CDR3 coding DNA: TGTGCCTGGAGTGTGACAAAGACAGGCAGATCAGGAAACACCATATATTTT.

The genes are TRBV11-3 and TRBJ2-7, with unresolved D. CDR1 is SGHNT and CDR2 is YENEEA in the germline V gene. V gave up 3 bases and J gave up 2 bases, with 11 bases separating them. The CDR3 extends over 14 amino acids. This CDR3 is CASSLAEHTYEQYF. The CDR3 DNA is TGTGCCAGCAGCTTGGCGGAGCATACCTACGAGCAGTACTTC.

This chain joins TRBV2 and TRBJ2-7; D gene unclear. The germline CDR1 and CDR2 sequences are SNHLY and FYNNEI. V was clipped by 4 bases and J by 3 bases, with 4 bases between them. The CDR3 is 11 amino acids. The CDR3: CASSVHYEQYF. CDR3 nucleotide sequence: TGTGCCAGCAGTGTACACTACGAGCAGTACTTC. The variable domain in full, completed from reference TRBV2 and TRBJ2-7, reads EPEVTQTPSHQVTQMGQEVILRCVPISNHLYFYWYRQILGQKVEFLVSFYNNEISEKSEIFDDQFSVERPDGSNFTLKIRSTKLEDSAMYFCASSVHYEQYFGPGTRLTVT.

The rearrangement links TRBV5-8 to TRBJ2-7; TRBD1 aligns across 8 bases. Unmatched junction bases numbered 4, after V lost 0 bases and J lost 2 bases. CDR1 SGHTS and CDR2 YDEGEE come from the germline V gene. This CDR3 has 15 residues. The CDR3 nucleotides are TGTGCCAGCAGCTTGGGACAGGGGATAACCTACGAGCAGTACTTC. Translated, it gives CASSLGQGITYEQYF.

In this sample, this clone turned up once. The chain links TRBV19 to TRBJ1-3; 7 bases agree with TRBD1. Germline loops: CDR1 LNHDA, CDR2 SQIVND (reference sequence). This CDR3 spans 14 amino acids. V dropped 3 bases and J dropped 4; count of bases not matched to a gene: 3. The CDR3 protein is CASSIQGGGNTIYF. In nucleotides, the CDR3 is TGTGCCAGTAGTATCCAAGGGGGCGGAAACACCATATATTTT. Variable domain in full (rest from reference TRBV19 and TRBJ1-3): DGGITQSPKYLFRKEGQNVTLSCEQNLNHDAMYWYRQDPGQGLRLIYYSQIVNDFQKGDIAEGYSVSREKKESFPLTVTSAQKNPTAFYLCASSIQGGGNTIYFGEGSWLTVV.

This clone was seen only once. The chain links TRBV6-5 to TRBJ2-2, with D perhaps TRBD1 or TRBD2 (5 bases each). CDR3 length: 15 amino acids. Between the trimmed V and J ends, which lost 2 bases and 2 bases, there was a span of 9 bases. Germline V lookup: CDR1 MNHEY, CDR2 SVGAGI. The CDR3 loop reads CASSYVGDNTGELFF. CDR3 bases: TGTGCCAGCAGTTACGTGGGGGACAACACCGGGGAGCTGTTTTTT.

The chain is built from TRBV5-5 and TRBJ2-7; no clear D gene. Trimming left V 5 bases short and J 6 bases short, with 18 bases between. The CDR3 has 14 residues. CDR1 is SGHKS and CDR2 is YYEKEE in the germline V gene (reference sequence). The CDR3 is CASSVGHVGGEQYF. In DNA form, the CDR3 reads TGTGCCAGCAGTGTAGGCCACGTGGGCGGCGAGCAGTACTTC.

The chain links TRBV7-9 to TRBJ2-7, with a weak D call TRBD1 (5 bases). V lost 5 bases to trimming and J lost 3 bases, with 17 bases between them. The CDR3 has 15 amino acids. CDR1 and CDR2 from the germline V gene are SEHNR and FQNEAQ (reference sequence). The CDR3 region is CASSQALTVIYEQYF. The DNA for the CDR3 is TGTGCCAGCAGCCAAGCTCTGACAGTTATCTACGAGCAGTACTTC. Variable domain in full (rest from reference TRBV7-9 and TRBJ2-7): DTGVSQNPRHKITKRGQNVTFRCDPISEHNRLYWYRQTLGQGPEFLTYFQNEAQLEKSRLLSDRFSAERPKGSFSTLEIQRTEQGDSAMYLCASSQALTVIYEQYFGPGTRLTVT.

The chain uses TRBV5-1 and TRBJ2-5; TRBD2 might be the D (6 bases). This CDR3 contains 15 residues. Trimming took off 0 bases at V and 2 bases at J, with 11 bases between the two ends. The V gene's germline CDR1 is SGHRS and CDR2 YFSETQ. The CDR3 region has the DNA TGCGCCAGCAGCTTGGACCGGGACTTTCAAGAGACCCAGTACTTC. Translated, it gives CASSLDRDFQETQYF.

This rearrangement joins TRBV5-4 to TRBJ2-3; possible D gene TRBD1, 6 bases. CDR1 is SGHNT, CDR2 YYREEE, per germline (reference sequence). This CDR3 is 15 amino acids long. V was shortened by 3 bases and J by 0 bases, with 11 bases between the two germline ends. The CDR3 sequence: CASSYKGDSTDTQYF. CDR3 bases: TGTGCCAGCAGCTACAAGGGGGATAGCACAGATACGCAGTATTTT.

V and J are TRBV2 and TRBJ1-5, with D possibly being TRBD1 (5 bases). The V end was cut by 6 bases, the J end by 7 bases, with 19 bases between. The CDR3 length is 15 residues. Germline CDR1 is SNHLY and CDR2 is FYNNEI. Written as DNA, the CDR3 is TGTGCCAGCAGAAGAGTGGGACTCCTAACACAGCCCCAGCATTTT. This sequence encodes CASRRVGLLTQPQHF.

This clone was seen a few times. V usage is TRBV30 and J usage is TRBJ2-2; D unresolved. This CDR3 is built from 14 residues. Per germline, CDR1 GTSNPN and CDR2 SVGIG (reference sequence). Trimming left V 0 bases short and J 5 bases short, with 10 bases between. The CDR3 loop reads CAWSVGMRTGELFF. DNA for the CDR3: TGTGCCTGGAGTGTTGGGATGAGGACCGGGGAGCTGTTTTTT.

The chain recombines TRBV5-1 with TRBJ2-7; D perhaps matches TRBD1 (6 bases). CDR1 is SGHRS and CDR2 is YFSETQ in the germline V gene. V was pared by 0 bases and J by 0 bases, with 10 bases between. This CDR3 comprises 15 residues. CDR3 nucleotides: TGCGCCAGCAGCTTGGGCCAGGGGAGCTCCTACGAGCAGTACTTC. Encoded protein: CASSLGQGSSYEQYF.

The chain has TRBV7-9 and TRBJ1-5; D is possibly TRBD1 (6 bases). Germline V lookup: CDR1 SEHNR, CDR2 FQNEAQ (reference sequence). This CDR3 comprises 15 residues. V was pared by 1 base and J by 5 bases, with 12 bases between. The CDR3 DNA sequence: TGTGCCAGCAGCTTAGGGACAGCGGTGGATCAGCCCCAGCATTTT. Translated, it gives CASSLGTAVDQPQHF.